This T cell receptor (beta chain) was identified during a study of OX40 agonist ivuxolimab in advanced cancers. Autoimmune disease history or systemic immunosuppression led to patient exclusion. Peripheral blood came from all dose cohorts at three timepoints. Sequencing used immunoSEQ multiplex PCR; TCRdb keeps in-frame clones, though not all of them. The table includes about 95,000 clones, 85% to 90% detected once. Source: CD4+ or CD8+ T cells sorted from blood, taken in a trial of the OX40 agonist ivuxolimab. This TCR derives from an adult with an advanced solid tumor such as melanoma, head and neck, liver or kidney cancer.

In nucleotides, the CDR3 is TGTGCCAGCAGTCCCGACAGCTCGTGGGGGACTGAAGCTTTCTTT. Residues: CASSPDSSWGTEAFF. This chain joins TRBV6-4 and TRBJ1-1; D may be TRBD1 (5 bases). V lost 5 bases, J lost 5 bases, and 18 bases lay in between. From germline, CDR1 is MRHNA and CDR2 SNTAGT. CDR3 length: 15 amino acids.